This is a list of T cell receptor beta chains from one sample in a study of breast tumors, draining lymph nodes, adjacent tissues. One entry per CDR3 protein results from TCRdb running MiXCR on the multiplex PCR reads. This sample has some 140,000 distinct CDR3 sequences, with 21% found just once. The sequenced sample was axillary lymph node tissue. These receptor sequences come from a female donor with breast cancer. Some clones in this sample may be carry-over from other donors' samples. The conserved cysteine and the conserved F or W are not part of the CDR3 here. D genes are given only for firm matches. Size values are once, few and many counts, or a class for expanded clones, and some rows have none.

clone_size	d_call	j_call	v_call	cdr3_aa
many	TRBD2	TRBJ2-7	TRBV6-2/TRBV6-3	ASSYRTGTSVSYEQY
many	.	TRBJ1-2	TRBV10-1	ASSPGRAGNYGYT
many	TRBD2	TRBJ2-3	TRBV9	ASSVEVGGADTQY
many	.	TRBJ1-2	TRBV3-1	ASSPRGIAYGYT
.	.	TRBJ2-3	TRBV3-1	ASSQVVTKLPTQY
medium-sized	.	TRBJ2-1	TRBV4-1	ASSPIGSKSYNEQF
many	TRBD1	TRBJ2-7	TRBV27	ASSTGQVLSYEQY
few	TRBD1	TRBJ1-2	TRBV19	ASSIPPHRPGTGPKNYGYT
many	.	TRBJ2-5	TRBV24-1	ATSEAAGLKQETQY
.	.	TRBJ1-5	TRBV6-1	ASSDYSVGSPQH
many	TRBD2	TRBJ2-1	TRBV2	ASTAGLAGNNEQF
many	TRBD1	TRBJ2-7	TRBV12-3/TRBV12-4	ASIPGTGGLYEQY
many	.	TRBJ1-4	TRBV20-1	SARATTNEKLF
many	TRBD2	TRBJ2-1	TRBV4-1	ASSPSPQTSGSSNEQF
many	.	TRBJ1-5	TRBV27	ASRPERYSNQPQH
.	TRBD1	TRBJ1-1	TRBV19	ATTIGQGTTEAF
.	.	TRBJ2-7	TRBV7-2	ASSPKYFPEQY
many	TRBD2	TRBJ2-3	TRBV10-3	AIAGLAVGGTDTQY
many	TRBD1	TRBJ1-2	TRBV28	ASSRTTPGQGYGYT